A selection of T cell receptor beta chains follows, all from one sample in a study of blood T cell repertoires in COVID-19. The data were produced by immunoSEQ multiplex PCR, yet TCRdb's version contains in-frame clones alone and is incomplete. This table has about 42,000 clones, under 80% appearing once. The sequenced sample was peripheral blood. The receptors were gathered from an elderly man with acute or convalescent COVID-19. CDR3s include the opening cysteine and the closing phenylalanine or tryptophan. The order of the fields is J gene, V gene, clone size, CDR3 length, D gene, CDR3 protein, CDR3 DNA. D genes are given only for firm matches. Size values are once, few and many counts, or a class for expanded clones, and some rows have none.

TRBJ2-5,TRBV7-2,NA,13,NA,CASSFSGPGTQYF,TGTGCCAGCAGCTTTAGCGGCCCGGGGACCCAGTACTTC
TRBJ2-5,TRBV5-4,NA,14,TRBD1,CASSLTGVGETQYF,TGTGCCAGCAGCTTGACAGGGGTGGGGGAGACCCAGTACTTC
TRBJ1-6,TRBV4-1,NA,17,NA,CASSQGEVRRGISPLHF,TGCGCCAGCAGCCAAGGCGAGGTTCGGAGGGGAATTTCACCCCTCCACTTT
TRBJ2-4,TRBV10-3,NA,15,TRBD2,CAISEAGRRGDIQYF,TGTGCCATCAGTGAGGCGGGACGCCGGGGGGACATTCAGTACTTC
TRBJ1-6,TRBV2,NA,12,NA,CASSDRQSPLHF,TGTGCCAGCAGTGACCGTCAGTCACCCCTCCACTTT
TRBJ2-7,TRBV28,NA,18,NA,CASSTTVPFDMNRYEQYF,TGTGCCAGCAGCACAACCGTACCTTTCGACATGAACCGCTACGAGCAGTACTTC
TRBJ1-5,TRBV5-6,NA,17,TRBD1,CASSLAFQDRFNQPQHF,TGTGCCAGCAGCTTGGCCTTTCAGGACAGGTTCAATCAGCCCCAGCATTTT
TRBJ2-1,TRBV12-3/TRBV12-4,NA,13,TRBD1,CASSLQGANEQFF,TGTGCCAGCAGTTTGCAGGGGGCGAATGAGCAGTTCTTC
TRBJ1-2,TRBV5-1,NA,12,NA,CASSFSTDGYTF,TGCGCCAGCAGCTTTAGTACAGATGGCTACACCTTC
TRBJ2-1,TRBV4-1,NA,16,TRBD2,CASSQDWGEGYNEQFF,TGCGCCAGCAGCCAAGATTGGGGGGAGGGCTACAATGAGCAGTTCTTC
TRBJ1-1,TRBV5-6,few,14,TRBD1,CASSPYTGTDEAFF,TGTGCCAGCAGCCCCTACACCGGGACAGATGAAGCTTTCTTT
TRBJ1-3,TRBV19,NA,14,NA,CASSFYGTGNTIYF,TGTGCCAGTAGTTTTTACGGGACTGGAAACACCATATATTTT
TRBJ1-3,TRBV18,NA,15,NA,CASSPGQVRGNTIYF,TGTGCCAGCTCACCTGGACAAGTTCGGGGAAACACCATATATTTT
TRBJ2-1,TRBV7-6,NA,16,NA,CASSSRSDPYNYEQFF,TGTGCCAGCAGCTCGCGCAGCGATCCCTACAATTATGAGCAGTTCTTC
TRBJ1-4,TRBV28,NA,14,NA,CASSQGGTVEKLFF,TGTGCCAGCAGTCAAGGCGGGACTGTCGAAAAACTGTTTTTT
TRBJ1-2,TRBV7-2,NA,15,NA,CASSLGQTLNYGYTF,TGTGCCAGCAGCTTAGGACAGACACTCAACTATGGCTACACCTTC
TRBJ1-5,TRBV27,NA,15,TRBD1,CAKKPGQVSNQPQHF,TGTGCTAAAAAGCCGGGACAGGTTAGCAATCAGCCCCAGCATTTT
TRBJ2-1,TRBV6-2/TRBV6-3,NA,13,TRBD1,CASSSQGANEQFF,TGTGCCAGCAGTTCACAGGGGGCCAATGAGCAGTTCTTC
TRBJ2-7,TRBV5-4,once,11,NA,CASSLRGEQYF,TGTGCCAGCAGCCTCAGGGGCGAGCAGTACTTC
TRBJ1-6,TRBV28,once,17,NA,CASSPLPDRPGNSPLHF,TGTGCCAGCAGTCCCCTTCCCGACAGGCCTGGCAATTCACCCCTCCACTTT
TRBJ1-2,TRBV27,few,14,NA,CASSLGGFPYGYTF,TGTGCCAGCAGTTTAGGAGGATTTCCGTATGGCTACACCTTC
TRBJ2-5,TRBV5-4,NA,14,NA,CASSLGGARETQYF,TGTGCCAGCAGCTTAGGGGGAGCAAGGGAGACCCAGTACTTC
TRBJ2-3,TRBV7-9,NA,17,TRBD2,CASSFRLAGELTDTQYF,TGTGCCAGCAGCTTCAGACTAGCGGGGGAGCTCACAGATACGCAGTATTTT
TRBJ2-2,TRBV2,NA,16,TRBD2,CASSSGLAANTGELFF,TGTGCCAGCAGTTCGGGACTAGCGGCGAACACCGGGGAGCTGTTTTTT
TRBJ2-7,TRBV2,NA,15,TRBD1,CASSFGQGALYEQYF,TGTGCCAGCAGTTTTGGACAGGGGGCCCTCTACGAGCAGTACTTC
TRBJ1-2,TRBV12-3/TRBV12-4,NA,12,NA,CASSYTVYGYTF,TGTGCCAGCAGTTATACGGTGTATGGCTACACCTTC
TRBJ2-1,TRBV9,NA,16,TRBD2,CASSEGRAGAHNEQFF,TGTGCCAGCAGCGAGGGGAGAGCGGGGGCCCACAATGAGCAGTTCTTC
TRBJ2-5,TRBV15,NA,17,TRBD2,CATSSGRSGRAGETQYF,TGTGCCACCAGCTCCGGGAGAAGCGGGAGGGCCGGAGAGACCCAGTACTTC
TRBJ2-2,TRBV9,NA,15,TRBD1,CASSQRSGTEGELFF,TGTGCCAGCAGCCAAAGGAGTGGGACAGAAGGGGAGCTGTTTTTT
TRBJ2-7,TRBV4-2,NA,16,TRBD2,CASSQASGRLSYEQYF,TGTGCCAGCAGCCAAGCCAGCGGGAGGTTATCCTACGAGCAGTACTTC
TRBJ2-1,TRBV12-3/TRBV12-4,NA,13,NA,CASSLARRNEQFF,TGTGCCAGCAGTTTAGCGCGGAGGAATGAGCAGTTCTTC
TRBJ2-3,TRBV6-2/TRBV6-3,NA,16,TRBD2,CASSGSTSGAVYTQYF,TGTGCCAGCAGTGGCTCGACTAGCGGGGCTGTTTATACGCAGTATTTT
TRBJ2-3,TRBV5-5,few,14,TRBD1,CASSFGQGTDTQYF,TGTGCCAGCAGCTTTGGACAGGGTACAGATACGCAGTATTTT
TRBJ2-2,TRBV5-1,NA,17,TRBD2,CASSLTKTSGVSGELFF,TGCGCCAGCAGCCTTACCAAGACTAGCGGGGTGTCCGGGGAGCTGTTTTTT
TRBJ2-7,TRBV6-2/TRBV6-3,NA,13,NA,CASSTGLTYEQYF,TGTGCCAGCAGTACCGGACTCACCTACGAGCAGTACTTC
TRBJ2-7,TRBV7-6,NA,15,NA,CASSSTTGPRDEQYF,TGTGCCAGCAGCTCTACGACAGGACCAAGGGACGAGCAGTACTTC
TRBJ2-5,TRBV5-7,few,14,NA,CASSWSEYQETQYF,TGTGCCAGCAGCTGGAGCGAGTACCAAGAGACCCAGTACTTC
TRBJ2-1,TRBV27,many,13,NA,CASSLSAYDEQFF,TGTGCCAGCAGTTTAAGCGCCTATGATGAGCAGTTCTTC
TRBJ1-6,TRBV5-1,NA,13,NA,CASSLAQDSPLHF,TGCGCCAGCAGCCTCGCCCAGGATTCACCCCTCCACTTT
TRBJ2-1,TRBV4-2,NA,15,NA,CASSQEPNSYNEQFF,TGTGCCAGCAGCCAAGAGCCAAACAGCTACAATGAGCAGTTCTTC
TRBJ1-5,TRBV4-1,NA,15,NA,CASSQGSWGDQPQHF,TGCGCCAGCAGCCAAGGGTCGTGGGGGGATCAGCCCCAGCATTTT
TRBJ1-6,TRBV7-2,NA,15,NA,CASRTGSSYNSPLHF,TGTGCCAGCAGAACAGGGAGCTCCTATAATTCACCCCTCCACTTT
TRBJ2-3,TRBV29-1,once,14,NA,CSVEGVGGPDTQYF,TGCAGCGTTGAAGGAGTGGGGGGGCCAGATACGCAGTATTTT
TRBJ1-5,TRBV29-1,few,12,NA,CSVASSNQPQHF,TGCAGCGTTGCGTCCAGCAATCAGCCCCAGCATTTT
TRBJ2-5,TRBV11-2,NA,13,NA,CASSFTREETQYF,TGTGCCAGCAGCTTTACTCGAGAGGAGACCCAGTACTTC
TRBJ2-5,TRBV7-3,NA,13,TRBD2,CASSPTSGGTQYF,TGTGCCAGCAGCCCAACTAGCGGCGGGACCCAGTACTTC
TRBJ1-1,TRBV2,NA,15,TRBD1,CASSGGTALNTEAFF,TGTGCCAGCAGTGGGGGGACAGCCCTGAACACTGAAGCTTTCTTT
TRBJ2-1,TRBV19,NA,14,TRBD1,CASTPYGTGPEQFF,TGTGCCAGTACCCCCTACGGGACAGGGCCTGAGCAGTTCTTC
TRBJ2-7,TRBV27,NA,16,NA,CASKEYARRSSYEQYF,TGTGCCAGCAAAGAATACGCCCGGCGGAGCTCCTACGAGCAGTACTTC
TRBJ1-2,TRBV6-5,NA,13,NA,CASSHGGGGGYTF,TGTGCCAGCAGCCACGGAGGAGGAGGGGGCTACACCTTC
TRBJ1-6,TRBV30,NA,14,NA,CAWSVGTFESPLHF,TGTGCCTGGAGCGTCGGGACATTTGAGTCACCCCTCCACTTT
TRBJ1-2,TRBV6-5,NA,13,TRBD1,CASRDRENYGYTF,TGTGCCAGCAGGGACAGGGAGAACTATGGCTACACCTTC
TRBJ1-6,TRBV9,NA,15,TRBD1,CASSARDRGNSPLHF,TGTGCCAGCAGCGCCAGGGACAGGGGGAATTCACCCCTCCACTTT
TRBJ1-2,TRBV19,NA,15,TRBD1,CASIETGTSYYGYTF,TGTGCCAGTATTGAGACAGGGACCTCGTACTATGGCTACACCTTC
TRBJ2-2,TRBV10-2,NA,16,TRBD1,CASSDWQGANTGELFF,TGCGCCAGCAGTGACTGGCAGGGGGCGAACACCGGGGAGCTGTTTTTT
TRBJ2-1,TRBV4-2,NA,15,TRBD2,CASSQGAFGGAEQFF,TGTGCCAGCAGCCAAGGGGCGTTCGGGGGGGCTGAGCAGTTCTTC
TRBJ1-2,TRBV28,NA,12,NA,CASSPRSLGYTF,TGTGCCAGCAGCCCGCGGTCGCTTGGCTACACCTTC